The T cell receptor (beta chain) under discussion was sequenced for a study of CD8 T cells in ankylosing spondylitis. Making the TCR beta libraries involved quantitative 5'-RACE with molecular barcodes. TCRdb recomputed calls from the 5' RACE reads with MiXCR, one row per CDR3 protein. The data hold fewer than 500,000 distinct CDR3 sequences, with roughly 26% observed a single time. Study-level results: Made up of 7 to 9 highly homologous variants, a TCR beta motif appeared characteristic of ankylosing spondylitis blood. Clones that were linked to disease were CD8+ and were relatively rare in peripheral blood. Disease-linked clones reportedly concentrated significantly in matched ankylosing spondylitis synovial fluid.

For this clonotype: Its antigen is undetermined.

The receptor comes from a male donor with ankylosing spondylitis. Sequencing was carried out using blood, either unsorted or a sorted T cell fraction (not recorded which).

DNA for the CDR3: TGCAGTGCAAGGGACAGGGGATCCACTAGCACAGATACGCAGTATTTT. It is translated as CSARDRGSTSTDTQYF. The rearrangement links TRBV20-1 to TRBJ2-3, with 10 positions matching TRBD1. The germline CDR1 and CDR2 sequences are DFQATT and SNEGSKA (reference sequence). The V segment lost 6 bases and the J segment 0 bases; nucleotides outside the gene matches: 9. CDR3 length: 16 amino acids.